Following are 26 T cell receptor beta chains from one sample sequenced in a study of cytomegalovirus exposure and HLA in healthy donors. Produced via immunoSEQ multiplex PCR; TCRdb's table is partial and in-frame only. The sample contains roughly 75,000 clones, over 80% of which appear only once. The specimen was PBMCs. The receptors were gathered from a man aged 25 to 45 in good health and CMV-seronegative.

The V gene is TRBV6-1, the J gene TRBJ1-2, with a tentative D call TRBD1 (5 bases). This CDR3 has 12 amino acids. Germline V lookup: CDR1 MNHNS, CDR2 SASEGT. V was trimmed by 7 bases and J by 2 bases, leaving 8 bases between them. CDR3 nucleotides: TGTGCCAGCAACGGGGGAAACTATGGCTACACCTTC. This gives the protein CASNGGNYGYTF.

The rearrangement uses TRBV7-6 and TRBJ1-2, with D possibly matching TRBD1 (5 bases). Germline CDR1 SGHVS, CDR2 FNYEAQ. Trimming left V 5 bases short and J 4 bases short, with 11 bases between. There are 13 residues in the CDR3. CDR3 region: CASSTQGSYGYTF. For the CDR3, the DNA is TGTGCCAGCAGCACCCAGGGTAGCTATGGCTACACCTTC.

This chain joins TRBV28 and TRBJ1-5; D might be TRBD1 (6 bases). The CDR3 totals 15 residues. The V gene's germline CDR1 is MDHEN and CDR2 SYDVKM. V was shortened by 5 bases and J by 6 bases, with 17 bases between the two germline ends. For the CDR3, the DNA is TGTGCCAGCAGTCTCGGTTCGGGGGGCGTTCAGCCCCAGCATTTT. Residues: CASSLGSGGVQPQHF. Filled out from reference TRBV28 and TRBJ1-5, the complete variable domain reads DVKVTQSSRYLVKRTGEKVFLECVQDMDHENMFWYRQDPGLGLRLIYFSYDVKMKEKGDIPEGYSVSREKKERFSLILESASTNQTSMYLCASSLGSGGVQPQHFGDGTRLSIL.

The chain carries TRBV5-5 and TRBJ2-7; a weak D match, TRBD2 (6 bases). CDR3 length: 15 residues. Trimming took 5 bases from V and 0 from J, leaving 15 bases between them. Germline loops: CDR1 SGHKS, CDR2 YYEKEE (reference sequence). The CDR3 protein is CASRPIWGLSYEQYF. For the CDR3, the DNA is TGTGCCAGCAGACCGATTTGGGGACTCTCCTACGAGCAGTACTTC.

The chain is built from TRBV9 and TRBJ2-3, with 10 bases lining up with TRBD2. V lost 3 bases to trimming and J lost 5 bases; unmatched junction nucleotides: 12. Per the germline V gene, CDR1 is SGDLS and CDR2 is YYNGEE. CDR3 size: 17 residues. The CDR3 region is CASSETPLAGGIDTQYF. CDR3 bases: TGTGCCAGCAGCGAGACCCCTTTAGCGGGGGGCATAGATACGCAGTATTTT.

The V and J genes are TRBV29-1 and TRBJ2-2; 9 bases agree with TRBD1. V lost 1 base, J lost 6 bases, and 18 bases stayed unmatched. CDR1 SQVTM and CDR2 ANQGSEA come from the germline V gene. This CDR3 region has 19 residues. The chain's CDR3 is CSVEVRGQGVSSWAGELFF. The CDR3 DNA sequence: TGCAGCGTTGAAGTTAGGGGACAGGGTGTGTCTAGCTGGGCCGGGGAGCTGTTTTTT.

This CDR3 reads CAWSFTSGQETQYF. In DNA form, the CDR3 reads TGTGCCTGGAGTTTTACTAGCGGGCAAGAGACCCAGTACTTC. The chain carries TRBV30 and TRBJ2-5; 9 nucleotides line up with TRBD2. This CDR3 has 14 amino acids. Looked up from germline, CDR1 is GTSNPN and CDR2 is SVGIG (reference sequence). V lost 2 bases, J lost 2 bases, and 3 bases stayed unmatched.

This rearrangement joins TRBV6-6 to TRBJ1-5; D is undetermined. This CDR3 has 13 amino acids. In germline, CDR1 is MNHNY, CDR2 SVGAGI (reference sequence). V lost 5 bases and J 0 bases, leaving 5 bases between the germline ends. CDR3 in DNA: TGTGCCAGCAGTCCTAATAGCAATCAGCCCCAGCATTTT. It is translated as CASSPNSNQPQHF.

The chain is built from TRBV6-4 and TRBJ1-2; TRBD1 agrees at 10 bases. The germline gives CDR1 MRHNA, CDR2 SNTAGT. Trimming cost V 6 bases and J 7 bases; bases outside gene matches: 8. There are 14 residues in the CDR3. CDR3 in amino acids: CASSEGTGVSGYTF. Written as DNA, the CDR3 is TGTGCCAGCAGCGAGGGGACAGGGGTCAGTGGCTACACCTTC.

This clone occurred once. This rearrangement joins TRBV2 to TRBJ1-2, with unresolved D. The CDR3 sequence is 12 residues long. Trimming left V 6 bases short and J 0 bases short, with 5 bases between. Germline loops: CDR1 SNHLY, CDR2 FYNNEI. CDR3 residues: CASSETNYGYTF. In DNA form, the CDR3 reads TGTGCCAGCAGCGAGACTAACTATGGCTACACCTTC.

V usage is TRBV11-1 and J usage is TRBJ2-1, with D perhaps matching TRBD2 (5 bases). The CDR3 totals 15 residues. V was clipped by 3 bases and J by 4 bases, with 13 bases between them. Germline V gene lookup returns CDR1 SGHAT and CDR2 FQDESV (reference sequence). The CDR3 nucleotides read TGTGCCAGCAGCTTCGAGGGAGTGGCATACAATGAGCAGTTCTTC. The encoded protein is CASSFEGVAYNEQFF.

CDR3 in amino acids: CASSYSMGLRGEQFF. In nucleotides, the CDR3 is TGTGCCAGCAGTTACTCGATGGGTCTCCGGGGTGAGCAGTTCTTC. The rearrangement uses TRBV6-5 and TRBJ2-1; possibly TRBD2 for D (5 bases). Between the trimmed V and J ends, which lost 0 bases and 9 bases, there was a span of 15 bases. The germline V gene has CDR1 MNHEY and CDR2 SVGAGI. This CDR3 spans 15 amino acids.

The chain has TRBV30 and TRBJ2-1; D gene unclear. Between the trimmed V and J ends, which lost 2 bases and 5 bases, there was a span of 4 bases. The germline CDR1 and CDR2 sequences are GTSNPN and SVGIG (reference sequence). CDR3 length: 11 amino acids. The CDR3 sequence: CAWSLNNEQFF. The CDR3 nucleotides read TGTGCCTGGAGTCTAAACAATGAGCAGTTCTTC.

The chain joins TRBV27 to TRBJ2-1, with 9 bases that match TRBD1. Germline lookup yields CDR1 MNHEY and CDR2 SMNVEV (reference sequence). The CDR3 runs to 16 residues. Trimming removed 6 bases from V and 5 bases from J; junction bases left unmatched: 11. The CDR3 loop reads CASRSLGTGKDNEQFF. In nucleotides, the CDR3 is TGTGCCAGCAGATCCTTAGGGACAGGGAAAGACAATGAGCAGTTCTTC.

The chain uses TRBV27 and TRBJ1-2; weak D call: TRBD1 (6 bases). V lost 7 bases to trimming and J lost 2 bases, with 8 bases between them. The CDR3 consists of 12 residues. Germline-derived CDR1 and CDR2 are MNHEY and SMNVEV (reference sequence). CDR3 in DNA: TGTGCCAGCACTACAGGGAACTATGGCTACACCTTC. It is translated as CASTTGNYGYTF.

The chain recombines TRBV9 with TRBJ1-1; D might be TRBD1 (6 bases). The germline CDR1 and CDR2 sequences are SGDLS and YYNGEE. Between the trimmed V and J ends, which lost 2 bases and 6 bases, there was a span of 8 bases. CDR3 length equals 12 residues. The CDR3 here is CASSVGGPEAFF. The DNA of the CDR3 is TGTGCCAGCAGCGTCGGGGGGCCTGAAGCTTTCTTT.

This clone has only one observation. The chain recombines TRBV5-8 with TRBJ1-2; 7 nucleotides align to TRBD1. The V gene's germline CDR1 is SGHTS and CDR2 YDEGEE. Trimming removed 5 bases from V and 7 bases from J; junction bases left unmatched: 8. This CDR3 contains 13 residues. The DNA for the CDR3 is TGTGCCAGCAGTGACAGGGAGAGAGGTGGCTACACCTTC. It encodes CASSDRERGGYTF.

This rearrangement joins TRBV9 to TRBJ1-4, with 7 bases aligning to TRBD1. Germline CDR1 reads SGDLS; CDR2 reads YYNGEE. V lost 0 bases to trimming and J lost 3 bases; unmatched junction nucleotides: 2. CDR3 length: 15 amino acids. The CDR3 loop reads CASSVGDRPNEKLFF. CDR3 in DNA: TGTGCCAGCAGCGTAGGGGACAGACCTAATGAAAAACTGTTTTTT.

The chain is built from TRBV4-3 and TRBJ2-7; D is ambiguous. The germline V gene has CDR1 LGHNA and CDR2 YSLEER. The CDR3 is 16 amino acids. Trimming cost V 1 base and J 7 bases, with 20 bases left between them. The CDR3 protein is CASSQGLSETLREQYF. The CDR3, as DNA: TGCGCCAGCAGCCAAGGCTTAAGCGAGACTCTACGTGAGCAGTACTTC.

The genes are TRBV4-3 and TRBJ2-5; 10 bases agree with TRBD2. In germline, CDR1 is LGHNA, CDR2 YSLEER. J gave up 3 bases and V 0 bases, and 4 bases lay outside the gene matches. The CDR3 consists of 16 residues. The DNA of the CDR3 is TGCGCCAGCAGCCAAGAGAGTAGCGGGGGGAAAGAGACCCAGTACTTC. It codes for CASSQESSGGKETQYF.

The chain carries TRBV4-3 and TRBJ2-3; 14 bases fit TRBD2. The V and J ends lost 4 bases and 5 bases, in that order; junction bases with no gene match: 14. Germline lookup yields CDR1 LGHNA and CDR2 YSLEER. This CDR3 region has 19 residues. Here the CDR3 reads CASSPFGGTSGGRGDTQYF. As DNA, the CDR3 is TGCGCCAGCAGCCCGTTTGGCGGGACTAGCGGGGGCCGGGGAGATACGCAGTATTTT.

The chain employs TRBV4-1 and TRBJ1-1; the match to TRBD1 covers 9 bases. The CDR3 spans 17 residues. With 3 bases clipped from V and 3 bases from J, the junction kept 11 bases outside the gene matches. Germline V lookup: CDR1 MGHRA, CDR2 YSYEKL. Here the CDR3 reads CASSQAQGAIVYTEAFF. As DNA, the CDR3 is TGCGCCAGCAGCCAGGCACAGGGGGCTATTGTGTACACTGAAGCTTTCTTT.

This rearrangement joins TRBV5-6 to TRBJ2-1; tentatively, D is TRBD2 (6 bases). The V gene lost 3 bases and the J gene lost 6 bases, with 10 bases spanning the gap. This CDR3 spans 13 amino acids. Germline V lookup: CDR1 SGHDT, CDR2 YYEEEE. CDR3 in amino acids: CASSSTGVNEQFF. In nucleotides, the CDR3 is TGTGCCAGCAGCTCCACGGGGGTCAATGAGCAGTTCTTC.

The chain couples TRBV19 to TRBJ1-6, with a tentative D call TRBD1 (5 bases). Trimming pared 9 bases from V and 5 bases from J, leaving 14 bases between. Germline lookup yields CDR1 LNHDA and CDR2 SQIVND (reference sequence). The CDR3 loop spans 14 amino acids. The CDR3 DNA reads TGTGCCAGCCAGACAGTTCTTAATAATTCACCCCTCCACTTT. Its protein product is CASQTVLNNSPLHF.

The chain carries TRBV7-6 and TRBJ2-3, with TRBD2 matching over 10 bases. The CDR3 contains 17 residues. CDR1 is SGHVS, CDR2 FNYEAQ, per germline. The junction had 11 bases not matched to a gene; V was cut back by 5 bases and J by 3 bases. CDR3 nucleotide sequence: TGTGCCAGCAGCCCCACAGCGGGAGGGCCGGGTACAGATACGCAGTATTTT. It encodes CASSPTAGGPGTDTQYF.

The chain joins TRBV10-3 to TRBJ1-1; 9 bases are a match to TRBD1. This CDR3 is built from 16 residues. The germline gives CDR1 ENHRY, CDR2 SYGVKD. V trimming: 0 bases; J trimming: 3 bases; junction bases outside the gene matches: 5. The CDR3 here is CAISESGQGMDTEAFF. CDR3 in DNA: TGTGCCATCAGTGAGTCGGGACAGGGAATGGACACTGAAGCTTTCTTT.